This is a list of T cell receptor beta chains from one sample in a study of neurological immune-mediated disorders. MiXCR, run by TCRdb on the 5' RACE reads, gives a single entry per CDR3 protein. The sample lists about 74,000 distinct CDR3 sequences, approximately 5.2% occurring once. Sequences were obtained from PBMCs. All receptors come from a man aged 18 to 29 with multiple sclerosis. Each CDR3 is given with its conserved first and last residue. Each record gives: CDR3 protein, J gene, D gene, V gene. D genes are given only for firm matches.

CASSFFRSSPETQYF | TRBJ2-5 | - | TRBV7-2
CASTGTEYSELFF | TRBJ2-2 | TRBD1 | TRBV5-6
CSARDPASGAAFF | TRBJ1-1 | - | TRBV20-1
CASSEPDLRPYNEQFF | TRBJ2-1 | - | TRBV10-1
CASRPTGPGELFF | TRBJ2-2 | - | TRBV12-3/TRBV12-4
CASSVSGTGTEAFF | TRBJ1-1 | TRBD1 | TRBV9
CSARDWQRANTGELFF | TRBJ2-2 | - | TRBV20-1
CASSGGQAGELFF | TRBJ2-2 | TRBD1 | TRBV6-4
CSARAIDRVGPDTQYF | TRBJ2-3 | TRBD1 | TRBV20-1
CASSSFRGTGEAFF | TRBJ1-1 | - | TRBV7-9
CASSLWTDNEQFF | TRBJ2-1 | - | TRBV5-1
CASSPWTSGGLDTQYF | TRBJ2-3 | TRBD2 | TRBV3-1
CSVESPGGEYEQYF | TRBJ2-7 | - | TRBV29-1
CATSDLDGGRSYNEQFF | TRBJ2-1 | - | TRBV24-1
CASSQASGFLYTDTQYF | TRBJ2-3 | - | TRBV4-3
CSARDRQGIFRGYTF | TRBJ1-2 | - | TRBV20-1
CSARDRRAGNSPLHF | TRBJ1-6 | - | TRBV20-1
CSVNPGQGAYNEQFF | TRBJ2-1 | TRBD1 | TRBV29-1
CASSILLGWTRSSLDTQYF | TRBJ2-3 | TRBD2 | TRBV7-9
CSASDREEAFF | TRBJ1-1 | - | TRBV20-1
CAISPGAPAYQPQNF | TRBJ1-5 | - | TRBV10-3
CSAILLITSGRQADTQYF | TRBJ2-3 | TRBD2 | TRBV20-1
CASSADPDSYGYTF | TRBJ1-2 | - | TRBV28
CASSDQRGGPGELFF | TRBJ2-2 | TRBD2 | TRBV6-1
CSVVGRVSEQYF | TRBJ2-7 | - | TRBV29-1
CASSKRAHGLADNEQFF | TRBJ2-1 | TRBD2 | TRBV25-1
CSVTGTNPYEQYF | TRBJ2-7 | - | TRBV29-1
CASRSGQGWTGELFF | TRBJ2-2 | TRBD1 | TRBV5-1
CASSHSTSYEQYF | TRBJ2-7 | - | TRBV4-2
CAISSGGESGKTIYF | TRBJ1-3 | TRBD1 | TRBV10-3
CSARGQQPNQPQHF | TRBJ1-5 | - | TRBV20-1
CASSLEGRHRTDTQYF | TRBJ2-3 | - | TRBV5-1
CSAAGLEAFF | TRBJ1-1 | - | TRBV20-1
CASTRSTGGYNEQFF | TRBJ2-1 | TRBD1 | TRBV6-5
CASSGLDVYEQYF | TRBJ2-7 | - | TRBV5-6
CATSAVGTEEQPQNF | TRBJ1-5 | - | TRBV24-1
CASSSDLGGYNEQFF | TRBJ2-1 | - | TRBV7-2
CASSYTWDPNEQFF | TRBJ2-1 | - | TRBV7-6
CASSPGEGQGFYEQFF | TRBJ2-1 | TRBD1 | TRBV9
CASSEAQGGYGYTF | TRBJ1-2 | TRBD1 | TRBV6-1
CASRPTGLASSDTQYF | TRBJ2-3 | TRBD2 | TRBV6-5
CSASGTHYDGYTF | TRBJ1-2 | - | TRBV20-1
CASSPRGLAGGNEQFF | TRBJ2-1 | TRBD2 | TRBV7-3
CATSGQGMNTEAFF | TRBJ1-1 | - | TRBV10-2
CASSLVGTRGSDTQYF | TRBJ2-3 | - | TRBV11-1
CSARAGGINYGYTF | TRBJ1-2 | TRBD1 | TRBV20-1
CATKGQGTEQFF | TRBJ2-1 | TRBD1 | TRBV24-1
CASTYIPTSTDTQYF | TRBJ2-3 | - | TRBV5-1
CASSQGQGRGEQYF | TRBJ2-7 | TRBD1 | TRBV5-1
CASSLGPGRYTEAFF | TRBJ1-1 | - | TRBV5-1
CSARDMGETQYF | TRBJ2-5 | - | TRBV20-1
CASSPRQGYSGANVLTF | TRBJ2-6 | TRBD1 | TRBV14
CATSLDRGGLRTDTQYF | TRBJ2-3 | TRBD1 | TRBV24-1
CASSPNMNDEQFF | TRBJ2-1 | - | TRBV7-2